This record looks at one TCR beta chain sequence and its context. Its antigen is as yet unknown. The study ran its PCR with 60 Vbeta and 13 Jbeta primers. Here immunoSEQ multiplex PCR was the method, and the copy in TCRdb shows in-frame clones only, minus some. The sample has 150,000 to 200,000 clones; about 90% are singletons. This sample stems from a study of cytomegalovirus exposure and HLA in healthy donors. Study findings and constraints: Among TCR beta chains, those listed as cytomegalovirus-associated numbered some 160.

Trimming removed 6 bases from V and 2 bases from J, with 13 bases in between. There are 15 residues in the CDR3. The germline V gene has CDR1 SGHTA and CDR2 FQGNSA. This clonotype was obtained from a girl under three years old in good health and CMV-seronegative. The V and J genes are TRBV7-2 and TRBJ1-4; perhaps TRBD1 as D (6 bases). The material sequenced was PBMCs. The chain's CDR3 is CASRENRATNEKLFF. DNA of the CDR3: TGTGCCAGCAGGGAAAACAGGGCGACTAATGAAAAACTGTTTTTT.